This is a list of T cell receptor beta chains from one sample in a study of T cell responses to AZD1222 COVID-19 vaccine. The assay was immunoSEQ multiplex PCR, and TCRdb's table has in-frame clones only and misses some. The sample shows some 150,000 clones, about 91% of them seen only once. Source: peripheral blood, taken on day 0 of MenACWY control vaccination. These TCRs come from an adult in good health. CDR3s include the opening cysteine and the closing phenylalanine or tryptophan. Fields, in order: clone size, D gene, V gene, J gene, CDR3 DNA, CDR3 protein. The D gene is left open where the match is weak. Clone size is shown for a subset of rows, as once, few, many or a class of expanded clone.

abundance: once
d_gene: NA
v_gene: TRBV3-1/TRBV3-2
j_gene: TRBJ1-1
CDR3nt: TGTGCCAGCAGCTCCCTAGCGGGGTTGGGTGAAGCTTTCTTT
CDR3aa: CASSSLAGLGEAFF

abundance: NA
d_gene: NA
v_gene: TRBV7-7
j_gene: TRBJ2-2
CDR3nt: TGTGCTAGCAGCTTAGCGCTTCTGCGAGGAGGCACCGGGGAGCTGTTTTTT
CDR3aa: CASSLALLRGGTGELFF

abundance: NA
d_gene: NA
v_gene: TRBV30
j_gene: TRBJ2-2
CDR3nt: TGTGCCTGGAGAAATACCCAGAAGACCGGGGAGCTGTTTTTT
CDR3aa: CAWRNTQKTGELFF

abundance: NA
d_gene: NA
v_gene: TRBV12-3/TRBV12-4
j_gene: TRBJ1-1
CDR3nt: TGTGCCAGCAGATCCGGGGTTTTCGCTGAAGCTTTCTTT
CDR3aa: CASRSGVFAEAFF

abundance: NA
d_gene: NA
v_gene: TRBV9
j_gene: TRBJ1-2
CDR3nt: TGTGCCAGCAGCACAAGAGCAGGGCAAAACTATGGCTACACCTTC
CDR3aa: CASSTRAGQNYGYTF

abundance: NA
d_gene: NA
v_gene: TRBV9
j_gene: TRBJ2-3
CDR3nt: TGTGCCAGCAGCGCAAGGTCAGATACGCAGTATTTT
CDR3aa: CASSARSDTQYF

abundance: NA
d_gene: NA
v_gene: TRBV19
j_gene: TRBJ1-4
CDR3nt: TGTGCCAGTAGTAAAAGTTTTTGGGGTAATGAAAAACTGTTTTTT
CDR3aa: CASSKSFWGNEKLFF

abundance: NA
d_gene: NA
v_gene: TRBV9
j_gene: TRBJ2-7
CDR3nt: TGTGCCAGCAGCGTAGTCTCAGGGACCTACGAGCAGTACTTC
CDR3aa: CASSVVSGTYEQYF

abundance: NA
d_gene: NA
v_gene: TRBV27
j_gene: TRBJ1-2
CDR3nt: TGTGCCAGCAGTCCCCCCCCCGACGACAGAGGCGCTATGGACTATGGCTACACCTTC
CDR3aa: CASSPPPDDRGAMDYGYTF

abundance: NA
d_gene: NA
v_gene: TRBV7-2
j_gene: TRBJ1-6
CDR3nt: TGTGCCAGCAGCTTGGGGACCATAAGTAATTCACCCCTCCACTTT
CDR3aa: CASSLGTISNSPLHF

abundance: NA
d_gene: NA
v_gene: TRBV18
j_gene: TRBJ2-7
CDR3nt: TGTGCCAGCTCTGGAGGGACACTCTACGAGCAGTACTTC
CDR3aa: CASSGGTLYEQYF

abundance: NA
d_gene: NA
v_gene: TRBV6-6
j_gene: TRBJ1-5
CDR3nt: TGTGCCAGCAGCCTCCGCGAGACAGGCGGTCAGCCCCAGCATTTT
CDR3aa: CASSLRETGGQPQHF

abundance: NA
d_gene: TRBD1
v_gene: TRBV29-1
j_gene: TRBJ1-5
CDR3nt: TGCAGCGTTGAAGATCAAGACAGGGCCTATAGCAATCAGCCCCAGCATTTT
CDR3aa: CSVEDQDRAYSNQPQHF

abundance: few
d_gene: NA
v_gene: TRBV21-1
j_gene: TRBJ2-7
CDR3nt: TGTGCCAGCAGCAAAAGGACAGGATACTACGAGCAGTACTTC
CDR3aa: CASSKRTGYYEQYF

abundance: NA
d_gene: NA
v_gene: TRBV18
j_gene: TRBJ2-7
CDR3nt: TGTGCCAGCTCACGGGACACCACCTACGAGCAGTACTTC
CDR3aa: CASSRDTTYEQYF

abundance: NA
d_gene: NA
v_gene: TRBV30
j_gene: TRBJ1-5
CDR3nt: TGTGCCTGGTCCGGGACAAACTCCGATCAGCCCCAGCATTTT
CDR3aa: CAWSGTNSDQPQHF

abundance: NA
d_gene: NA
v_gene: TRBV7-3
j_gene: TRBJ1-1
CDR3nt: TGTGCCAGCAGGGGACCGGGGAACACTGAAGCTTTCTTT
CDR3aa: CASRGPGNTEAFF

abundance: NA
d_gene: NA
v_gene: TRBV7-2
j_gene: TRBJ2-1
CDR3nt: TGTGCCAGCAGCATACTTACGCAGGGTAATGAGCAGTTCTTC
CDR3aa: CASSILTQGNEQFF

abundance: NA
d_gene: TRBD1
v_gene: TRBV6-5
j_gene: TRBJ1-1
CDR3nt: TGTGCCAGCAGTCTAGACAGGGGGGTTTCTGAAGCTTTCTTT
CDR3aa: CASSLDRGVSEAFF

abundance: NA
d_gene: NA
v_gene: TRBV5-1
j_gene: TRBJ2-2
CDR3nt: TGCGCCAGCAGCTTAATGGGCGGAGCCACCGGGGAGCTGTTTTTT
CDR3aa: CASSLMGGATGELFF

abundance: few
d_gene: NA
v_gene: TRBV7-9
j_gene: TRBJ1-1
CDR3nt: TGTGCCAGCAGCTCAACACCGAACACTGAAGCTTTCTTT
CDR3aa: CASSSTPNTEAFF

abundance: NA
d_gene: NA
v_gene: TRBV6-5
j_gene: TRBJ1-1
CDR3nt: TGTGCCAGCCGGGCCAGGCCCATGAACACTGAAGCTTTCTTT
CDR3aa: CASRARPMNTEAFF